Shown below are 19 T cell receptor beta chains from a single sample sequenced in a study of PD-1 blockade in classical Hodgkin lymphoma. The method was immunoSEQ multiplex PCR; TCRdb's version includes in-frame clones alone and lacks a portion of them. Among nearly 100,000 clones listed, 65% to 85% were seen once. All trial patients relapsed after autologous stem cell transplantation. Sequences were derived from peripheral blood mononuclear cells (PBMCs), sampled at baseline. These receptors came from a human donor with classical Hodgkin lymphoma.

V gene TRBV7-9 combines with J gene TRBJ2-3; the match to TRBD2 covers 9 bases. CDR1 and CDR2 (germline): SEHNR, FQNEAQ (reference sequence). This CDR3 spans 15 amino acids. V lost 1 base, J lost 6 bases, and 5 bases stayed unmatched. The CDR3 here is CASSLVAGDMDTQYF. CDR3 bases: TGTGCCAGCAGCTTAGTAGCGGGAGATATGGATACGCAGTATTTT.

This sequence joins TRBV14 and TRBJ2-1, with 8 bases matching TRBD2. This CDR3 comprises 13 residues. CDR1 is SGHDN, CDR2 FVKESK, per germline. After removal of 3 bases from V and 9 bases from J, the junction contained 4 bases not matched to a gene. CDR3: CASSQRAGGEQFF. The CDR3 DNA reads TGTGCCAGCAGCCAGCGGGCGGGAGGTGAGCAGTTCTTC.

The chain carries TRBV5-1 and TRBJ2-3, with TRBD2 matching over 15 bases. The V gene end was trimmed by 3 bases and the J gene end by 5 bases; junction bases not matched to a gene: 7. The length of the CDR3 is 17 residues. The germline V gene encodes CDR1 SGHRS and CDR2 YFSETQ. The CDR3 DNA sequence: TGCGCCAGCAGCTCCACCGGACTAGCGGGAGGGGGAGATACGCAGTATTTT. Encoded protein: CASSSTGLAGGGDTQYF. Complete variable domain (other parts from reference TRBV5-1 and TRBJ2-3): KAGVTQTPRYLIKTRGQQVTLSCSPISGHRSVSWYQQTPGQGLQFLFEYFSETQRNKGNFPGRFSGRQFSNSRSEMNVSTLELGDSALYLCASSSTGLAGGGDTQYFGPGTRLTVL.

The V and J genes are TRBV15 and TRBJ1-2, with unresolved D. Germline CDR1 reads LNHNV; CDR2 reads YYDKDF (reference sequence). V was shortened by 0 bases and J by 8 bases, with 16 bases between the two germline ends. The CDR3 is 15 residues long. The CDR3 here is CATSRDLNLGRGYTF. Written as DNA, the CDR3 is TGTGCCACCAGCAGAGATTTAAACCTCGGTAGAGGCTACACCTTC.

This rearrangement joins TRBV7-2 to TRBJ2-7, with a weak D call TRBD2 (6 bases). Germline values: CDR1 SGHTA, CDR2 FQGNSA. The CDR3 loop spans 17 amino acids. The V gene lost 5 bases and the J gene lost 2 bases, with 22 bases spanning the gap. Written as DNA, the CDR3 is TGTGCCAGCAGCCGAACCCCCCTGGCGGGGCCAACCTACGAGCAGTACTTC. Protein sequence: CASSRTPLAGPTYEQYF.

The CDR3 loop reads CASSLSISTDTQYF. The DNA of the CDR3 is TGTGCCAGCAGCCTAAGTATCAGCACAGATACGCAGTATTTT. J is TRBJ2-3 and V is TRBV6-6; D is ambiguous. The germline V gene has CDR1 MNHNY and CDR2 SVGAGI (reference sequence). The CDR3 has 14 residues. V lost 6 bases, J lost 0 bases, and 10 bases lay in between.

The rearrangement uses TRBV29-1 and TRBJ1-2; D gene unclear. This CDR3 contains 13 residues. V was pared by 3 bases and J by 5 bases, with 13 bases between. Germline V gene sequence: CDR1 SQVTM, CDR2 ANQGSEA. CDR3 coding DNA: TGCAGCGTTGATGATTATTTCGGGTATGGCTACACCTTC. Protein: CSVDDYFGYGYTF.

This clone was seen once. The gene calls are TRBV30 and TRBJ1-5; D gene ambiguous. The CDR3 is 13 residues long. The germline CDR1 and CDR2 sequences are GTSNPN and SVGIG (reference sequence). Trimming left V 0 bases short and J 3 bases short, with 6 bases between. Here the CDR3 reads CAWSVGVNQPQHF. CDR3 DNA: TGTGCCTGGAGTGTGGGAGTCAATCAGCCCCAGCATTTT. Complete variable domain (other parts from reference TRBV30 and TRBJ1-5): SQTIHQWPATLVQPVGSPLSLECTVEGTSNPNLYWYRQAAGRGLQLLFYSVGIGQISSEVPQNLSASRPQDRQFILSSKKLLLSDSGFYLCAWSVGVNQPQHFGDGTRLSIL.

The CDR3 DNA reads as TGTGCCAGCAGCCAAGCAATTGGACAGGGGGCGGGTCAGCCCCAGCATTTT. This sequence encodes CASSQAIGQGAGQPQHF. The chain couples TRBV4-2 to TRBJ1-5, with 11 nucleotides matching TRBD1. The CDR3 runs 17 residues. Trimming took 1 base from V and 6 from J; bases not matched to a gene: 8. The germline gives CDR1 LGHNA, CDR2 YNFKEQ.

As for this clone: The same CDR3 is also encoded by other DNA sequences in this sample. The genes are TRBV5-1 and TRBJ2-1; 10 bases are a match to TRBD2. In germline, CDR1 is SGHRS, CDR2 YFSETQ. The CDR3 runs 15 residues. J was trimmed by 5 bases and V by 2 bases; bases with no gene match: 4. DNA for the CDR3: TGCGCCAGCAGCTTAAGGACTAGCGGAGACAATGAGCAGTTCTTC. It translates to CASSLRTSGDNEQFF.

V gene TRBV27 combines with J gene TRBJ2-1; TRBD2 agrees at 9 bases. The CDR3 covers 15 residues. Germline CDR1 is MNHEY and CDR2 is SMNVEV (reference sequence). V was pared by 6 bases and J by 4 bases, with 7 bases of the junction left unmatched. The CDR3 is CASSPGLARYNEQFF. The CDR3 DNA follows: TGTGCCAGCAGCCCCGGACTAGCGAGATACAATGAGCAGTTCTTC.

In nucleotides, the CDR3 is TGTGCCACCCTCCCTTGGGGACAGTATAGCAATCAGCCCCAGCATTTT. This codes for CATLPWGQYSNQPQHF. The J gene is TRBJ1-5, the V gene TRBV6-4, with 7 bases identical to TRBD1. The V gene's germline CDR1 is MRHNA and CDR2 SNTAGT. CDR3 size: 16 residues. With V trimmed by 10 bases and J by 0 bases, 12 bases remained unmatched.

This chain links TRBV23-1 with TRBJ2-5; TRBD1 matches 9 bases. TRBV23-1 qualifies as an ORF whose function is uncertain. V dropped 6 bases and J dropped 5; count of bases not matched to a gene: 7. The CDR3 has 14 residues. CDR3 nucleotides: TGCGCCAGCAGCGACAGGGGGTTGTGTGAGACCCAGTACTTC. This codes for CASSDRGLCETQYF.

The gene calls are TRBV7-2 and TRBJ2-7; TRBD2 agrees at 15 bases. Germline-derived CDR1 and CDR2 are SGHTA and FQGNSA. The CDR3 is made up of 16 amino acids. The trim removed 2 bases at V and 5 bases at J, leaving 4 bases unmatched. The CDR3 DNA reads TGTGCCAGCAGCTTATCCGGGACTAGCGGGAGGCACGAGCAGTACTTC. Its translation is CASSLSGTSGRHEQYF. Based on the CDR3 plus reference TRBV7-2 and TRBJ2-7, the full variable domain is GAGVSQSPSNKVTEKGKDVELRCDPISGHTALYWYRQSLGQGLEFLIYFQGNSAPDKSGLPSDRFSAERTGGSVSTLTIQRTQQEDSAVYLCASSLSGTSGRHEQYFGPGTRLTVT.

This clone was seen once. The chain combines TRBV19 with TRBJ1-3; D gene ambiguous. Germline V gene sequence: CDR1 LNHDA, CDR2 SQIVND (reference sequence). V lost 5 bases to trimming and J lost 0 bases, with 14 bases between them. The CDR3 runs to 16 residues. CDR3 sequence reads: CASSPPGSNSGNTIYF. Here the CDR3 DNA reads TGTGCCAGTAGTCCCCCGGGCAGCAACTCTGGAAACACCATATATTTT. The full variable domain, its missing parts supplied by reference TRBV19 and TRBJ1-3, is DGGITQSPKYLFRKEGQNVTLSCEQNLNHDAMYWYRQDPGQGLRLIYYSQIVNDFQKGDIAEGYSVSREKKESFPLTVTSAQKNPTAFYLCASSPPGSNSGNTIYFGEGSWLTVV.

The chain carries TRBV4-2 and TRBJ2-1; 7 bases map to TRBD2. V was pared by 3 bases and J by 7 bases, with 12 bases of the junction left unmatched. Germline CDR1 reads LGHNA; CDR2 reads YNFKEQ. This CDR3 has 16 residues. Here the CDR3 reads CASSHLLGGRANEQFF. CDR3 coding DNA: TGTGCCAGCAGCCACCTCTTGGGCGGGAGAGCTAATGAGCAGTTCTTC.

This clone has just one count. The chain couples TRBV5-6 to TRBJ2-6; weak D call: TRBD2 (5 bases). Germline V gives CDR1 SGHDT, CDR2 YYEEEE. Trimming took off 7 bases at V and 1 base at J, with 6 bases between the two ends. This CDR3 contains 13 residues. This CDR3 is CASGGSGANVLTF. Here the CDR3 DNA reads TGTGCCAGCGGAGGTTCTGGGGCCAACGTCCTGACTTTC. Drawing the rest from reference TRBV5-6 and TRBJ2-6, the complete variable domain is DAGVTQSPTHLIKTRGQQVTLRCSPKSGHDTVSWYQQALGQGPQFIFQYYEEEERQRGNFPDRFSGHQFPNYSSELNVNALLLGDSALYLCASGGSGANVLTFGAGSRLTVL.

The chain carries TRBV11-3 and TRBJ2-2; TRBD1 matches at 7 bases. CDR3 length: 13 amino acids. Germline assignment: CDR1 SGHNT and CDR2 YENEEA. The ends lost 5 bases at V and 6 bases at J; junction bases unmatched: 3. The CDR3 region is CASSRDSPGELFF. The CDR3 DNA reads TGTGCCAGCAGCCGGGACAGTCCCGGGGAGCTGTTTTTT.

The chain links TRBV5-1 to TRBJ1-5; D is undetermined. This CDR3 comprises 14 residues. The V gene's germline CDR1 is SGHRS and CDR2 YFSETQ. V was shortened by 2 bases and J by 7 bases, with 13 bases between the two germline ends. This CDR3 reads CASSFAGAGQPQHF. As DNA, the CDR3 is TGCGCCAGCAGCTTTGCGGGAGCGGGGCAGCCCCAGCATTTT. Full variable domain (remainder filled in from reference TRBV5-1 and TRBJ1-5): KAGVTQTPRYLIKTRGQQVTLSCSPISGHRSVSWYQQTPGQGLQFLFEYFSETQRNKGNFPGRFSGRQFSNSRSEMNVSTLELGDSALYLCASSFAGAGQPQHFGDGTRLSIL.